A single sample is the source of the 6 T cell receptor beta chains below, sequenced in a study of T cells in Graves' hyperthyroidism and ophthalmopathy. Regions amplified from RNA transcripts were the TCR beta CDR3 regions. TCR CDR3 regions were first amplified by RT-PCR with HTBI primers. Each CDR3 protein is one row after TCRdb ran MiXCR on the multiplex PCR reads. Among about 350,000 distinct CDR3 sequences listed, 15% to 20% were seen once. The sequenced material came from blood. Receptors originate from a woman aged 40-49 years with Graves' ophthalmopathy.

This clonotype was seen repeatedly, ten times or more. The chain is built from TRBV5-1 and TRBJ2-6; D is undetermined. CDR1 is SGHRS, CDR2 YFSETQ, per germline. The CDR3 contains 17 residues. Trimming stripped 1 base from V and 1 base from J, with 12 bases between. CDR3 nucleotides: TGCGCCAGCAGCTTGTTTGCCTTCGGGTCTGGGGCCAACGTCCTGACTTTC. The encoded protein is CASSLFAFGSGANVLTF.

This clonotype was counted many times. This rearrangement joins TRBV10-3 to TRBJ2-5, with 10 bases that match TRBD1. Germline V CDR1 and CDR2: ENHRY, SYGVKD. V shed 6 bases and J 3 bases; nucleotides not matched to a gene: 10. This CDR3 is 16 amino acids long. The CDR3 loop reads CAIRGGTGAQEETQYF. In DNA, the CDR3 is TGTGCCATCAGGGGAGGGACAGGGGCGCAAGAAGAGACCCAGTACTTC.

This clonotype was seen many times. The V call is TRBV20-1, the J call TRBJ2-5; D tentatively reads TRBD1 or TRBD2 (6 bases each). This CDR3 contains 12 residues. Trimming cost V 6 bases and J 4 bases, with 12 bases left between them. Germline loops: CDR1 DFQATT, CDR2 SNEGSKA (reference sequence). The CDR3, as DNA: TGCAGTGCCAAGGGGGGTTCAGAGACCCAGTACTTC. It encodes CSAKGGSETQYF.

The chain has TRBV19 and TRBJ2-5; 10 bases fit TRBD2. J was trimmed by 5 bases and V by 5 bases; bases with no gene match: 8. CDR3 length equals 15 residues. The germline V gene encodes CDR1 LNHDA and CDR2 SQIVND (reference sequence). The CDR3 DNA follows: TGTGCCAGTAGTTCCAATAGCGGGAGGTGGGAGACCCAGTACTTC. It codes for CASSSNSGRWETQYF.

The sample holds many counts of this clonotype. The genes are TRBV28 and TRBJ2-5; TRBD1 agrees at 7 bases. Germline CDR1 MDHEN, CDR2 SYDVKM. The CDR3 has 13 amino acids. Trimming at V came to 10 bases and at J to 3 bases, leaving 8 bases not matched to a gene. CDR3 sequence reads: CATTIDREETQYF. Here the CDR3 DNA reads TGTGCCACCACCATCGACAGGGAAGAGACCCAGTACTTC. Supplemented by reference TRBV28 and TRBJ2-5, the full variable domain reads DVKVTQSSRYLVKRTGEKVFLECVQDMDHENMFWYRQDPGLGLRLIYFSYDVKMKEKGDIPEGYSVSREKKERFSLILESASTNQTSMYLCATTIDREETQYFGPGTRLLVL.

The sample holds many counts of this clonotype. The CDR3 coding sequence is TGTGCCAGCAGTGAAGCCGGACTAGCGGGGTTAGGTTCTACCGGGGAGCTGTTTTTT. This encodes CASSEAGLAGLGSTGELFF. This chain uses TRBV25-1 with TRBJ2-2; TRBD2 agrees at 12 bases. The CDR3 totals 19 residues. Germline values: CDR1 MGHDK, CDR2 SYGVNS. The V and J ends lost 2 bases and 5 bases, in that order; junction bases with no gene match: 12.